Included here is one T cell receptor beta chain sequence, with context. Its antigen is unidentified. This sample stems from a study of cytomegalovirus exposure and HLA in healthy donors. Whole-study results and caveats: Productive status was seen about 87% or about 30% of the time for most TCR beta V segments in an earlier analysis. Apart from CMV serostatus, no immune exposure information was available.

Both 60 Vbeta primers and 13 Jbeta primers went into the PCR. Authors' methods: Later analysis identified 80 million to 90 million unique TCR beta chains, about 10 million shared. Data came from immunoSEQ multiplex PCR; TCRdb stores just in-frame clones and leaves some out. V and J calls and clone size are copied from that table; D and trimming were computed from the DNA. Here the sample spans approximately 140,000 clones, around 76% being singletons. Sequenced sample: PBMCs. This TCR came from a man younger than 30 in good health and CMV-seronegative.

CDR3 region: CASSKQGHTDTQYF. In nucleotides, the CDR3 is TGTGCCAGCAGCAAACAGGGCCACACAGATACGCAGTATTTT. The chain joins TRBV21-1 to TRBJ2-3; the table calls TRBD1, which could not be checked here. TRBV21-1 is a known pseudogene. This CDR3 is built from 14 residues.